This T cell receptor (beta chain) was recorded in a study of cytomegalovirus exposure and HLA in healthy donors. Study details: HLA-typed donors contributed about 85 million unique TCRs, which were held in an early data release.

The PCR made use of 60 Vbeta and 13 Jbeta primers. Only in-frame clones appear in the TCRdb table, and some are missing; sequencing was by immunoSEQ multiplex PCR. In the table there are under 200,000 clones, roughly three quarters of which are singletons. This clone turned up a few times. Its cognate antigen is unknown. Whole-study findings and limits: Associated with HLA alleles at 0.05 false discovery rate in a later analysis were about 17,000 TCR beta sequences. Accurate prediction of most subjects' HLA-A and HLA-B alleles from TCR beta sequences was reported.

Trimming left V 5 bases short and J 1 base short, with 20 bases between. This CDR3 has 17 residues. Germline V gene data show CDR1 as SGHTA and CDR2 as FQGNSA. The material sequenced was PBMCs. The chain combines TRBV7-2 with TRBJ1-1; D perhaps matches TRBD1 (6 bases). The TCR originated in a woman aged 50 to 60 in good health and CMV-seronegative. The CDR3 is CASSPRQATPPNTEAFF. The DNA of the CDR3 is TGTGCCAGCAGCCCTCGACAGGCAACCCCCCCGAACACTGAAGCTTTCTTT.